This T cell receptor beta chain is drawn from a study of CD8 T cells in ankylosing spondylitis. The study, taken as a whole, reports: Relatively rare in peripheral blood, disease-linked clones were also CD8+. There was a TCR beta motif, made of several highly homologous variants, that appeared characteristic of ankylosing spondylitis blood.

TCRdb redid the calling of the 5' RACE reads with MiXCR, one entry per CDR3 protein. In the table there are 25,000 or so distinct CDR3 sequences, over 6.5% of which are singletons. This clonotype was counted at least ten times. The antigen remains unidentified. The CDR3 loop spans 12 amino acids. Germline CDR1 SGHTA, CDR2 FQGTGA. Trimming stripped 2 bases from V and 8 bases from J, with 6 bases between. The clonotype comes from a male donor with ankylosing spondylitis or in good health (not recorded which). Sequencing was done on a sample of blood. This chain connects TRBV7-3 to TRBJ2-2, with unresolved D. CDR3 sequence: CASSLGQGELFF. Written as DNA, the CDR3 is TGTGCCAGCAGCTTAGGGCAGGGGGAGCTGTTTTTT.